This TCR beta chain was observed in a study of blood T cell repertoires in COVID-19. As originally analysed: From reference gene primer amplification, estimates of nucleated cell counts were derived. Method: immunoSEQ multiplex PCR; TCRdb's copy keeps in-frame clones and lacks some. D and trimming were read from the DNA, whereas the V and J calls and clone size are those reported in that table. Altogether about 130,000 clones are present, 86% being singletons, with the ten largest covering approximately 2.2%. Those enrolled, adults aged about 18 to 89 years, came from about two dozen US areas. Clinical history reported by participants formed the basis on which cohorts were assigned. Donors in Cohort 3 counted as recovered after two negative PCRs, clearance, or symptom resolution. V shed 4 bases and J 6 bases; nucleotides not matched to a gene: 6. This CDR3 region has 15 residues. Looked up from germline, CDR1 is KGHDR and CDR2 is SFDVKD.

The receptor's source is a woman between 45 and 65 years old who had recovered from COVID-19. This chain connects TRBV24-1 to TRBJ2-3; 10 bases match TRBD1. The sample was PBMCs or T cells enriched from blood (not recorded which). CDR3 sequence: CATSESGTGVDTQYF. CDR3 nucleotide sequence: TGTGCCACCAGTGAGTCCGGGACAGGGGTGGATACGCAGTATTTT.